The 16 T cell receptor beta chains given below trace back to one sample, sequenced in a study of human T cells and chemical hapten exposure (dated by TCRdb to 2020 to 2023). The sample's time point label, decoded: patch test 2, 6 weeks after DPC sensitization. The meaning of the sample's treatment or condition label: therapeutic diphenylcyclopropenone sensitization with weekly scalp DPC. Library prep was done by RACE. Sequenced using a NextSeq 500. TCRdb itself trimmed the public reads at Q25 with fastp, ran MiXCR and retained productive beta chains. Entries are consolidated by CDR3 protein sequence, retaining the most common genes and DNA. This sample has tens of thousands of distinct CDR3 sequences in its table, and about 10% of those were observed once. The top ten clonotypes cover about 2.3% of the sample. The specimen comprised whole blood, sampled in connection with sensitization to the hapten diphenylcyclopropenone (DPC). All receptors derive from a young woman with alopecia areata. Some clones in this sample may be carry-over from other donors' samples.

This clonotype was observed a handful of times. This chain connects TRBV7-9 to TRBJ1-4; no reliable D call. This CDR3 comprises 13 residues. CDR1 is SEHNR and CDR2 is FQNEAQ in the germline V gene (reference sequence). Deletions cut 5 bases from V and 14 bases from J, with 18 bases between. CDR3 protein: CASSLPPALNLFF. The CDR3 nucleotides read TGTGCCAGCAGCCTCCCCCCCGCTCTGAACCTGTTTTTT.

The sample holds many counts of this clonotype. CDR3: CASSFGRNTEAFF. The DNA of the CDR3 is TGTGCCAGCAGTTTTGGGAGGAACACTGAAGCTTTCTTT. The chain has TRBV12-3 or TRBV12-4 and TRBJ1-1; no clear D. The CDR3 loop spans 13 amino acids. Trimming removed 3 bases at V and 1 base at J, with 6 bases between.

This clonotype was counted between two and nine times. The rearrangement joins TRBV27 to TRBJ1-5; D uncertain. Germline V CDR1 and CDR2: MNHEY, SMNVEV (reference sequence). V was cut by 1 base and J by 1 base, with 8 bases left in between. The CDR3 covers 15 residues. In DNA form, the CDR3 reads TGTGCCAGCAGTTTATACGGGGAGAGCAATCAGCCCCAGCATTTT. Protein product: CASSLYGESNQPQHF.

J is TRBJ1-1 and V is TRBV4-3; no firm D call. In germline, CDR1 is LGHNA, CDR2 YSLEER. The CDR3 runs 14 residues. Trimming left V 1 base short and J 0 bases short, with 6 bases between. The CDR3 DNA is TGCGCCAGCAGCCAAGTTCATATGAACACTGAAGCTTTCTTT. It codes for CASSQVHMNTEAFF.

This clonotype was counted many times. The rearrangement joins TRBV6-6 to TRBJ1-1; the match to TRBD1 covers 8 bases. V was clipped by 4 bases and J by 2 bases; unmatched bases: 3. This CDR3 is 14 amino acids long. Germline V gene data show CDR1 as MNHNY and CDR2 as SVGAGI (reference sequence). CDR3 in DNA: TGTGCCAGCAGTTTCCAGGGGGCTAACACTGAAGCTTTCTTT. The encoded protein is CASSFQGANTEAFF.

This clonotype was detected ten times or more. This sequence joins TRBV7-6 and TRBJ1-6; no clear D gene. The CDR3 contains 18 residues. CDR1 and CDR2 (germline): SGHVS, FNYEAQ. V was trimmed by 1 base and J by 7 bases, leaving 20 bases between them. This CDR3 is CASSLVRATGMRNSPLHF. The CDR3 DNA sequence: TGTGCCAGCAGCTTAGTCCGGGCCACGGGGATGAGGAATTCACCCCTCCACTTT.

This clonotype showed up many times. This CDR3 is CASSSDGANTGELFF. In nucleotides, the CDR3 is TGTGCCAGCAGTTCAGATGGTGCGAACACCGGGGAGCTGTTTTTT. The V and J genes are TRBV2 and TRBJ2-2; the D is unclear. Trimming left V 5 bases short and J 0 bases short, with 10 bases between. The germline CDR1 and CDR2 sequences are SNHLY and FYNNEI. CDR3 length: 15 residues.

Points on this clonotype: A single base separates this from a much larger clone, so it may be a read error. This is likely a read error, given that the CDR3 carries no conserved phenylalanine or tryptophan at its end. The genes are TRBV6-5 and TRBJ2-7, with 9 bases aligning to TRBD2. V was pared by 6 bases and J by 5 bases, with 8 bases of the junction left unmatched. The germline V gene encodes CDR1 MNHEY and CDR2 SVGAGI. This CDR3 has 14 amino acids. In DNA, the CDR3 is TGTGCCAGCAGACCACCGGGACTAGCTGACGAGCAGTACTCC. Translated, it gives CASRPPGLADEQYS.

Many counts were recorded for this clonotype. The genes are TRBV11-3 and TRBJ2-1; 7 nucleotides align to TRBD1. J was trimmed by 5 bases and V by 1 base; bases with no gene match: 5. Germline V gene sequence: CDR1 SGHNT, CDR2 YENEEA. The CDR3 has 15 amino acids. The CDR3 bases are TGTGCCAGCAGCTTAGGAGGGGGCCGGGACAATGAGCAGTTCTTC. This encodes CASSLGGGRDNEQFF.

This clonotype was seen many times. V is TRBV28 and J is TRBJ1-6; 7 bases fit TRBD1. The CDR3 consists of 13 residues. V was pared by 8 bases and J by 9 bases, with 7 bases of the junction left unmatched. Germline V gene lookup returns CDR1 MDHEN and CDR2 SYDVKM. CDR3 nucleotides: TGTGCCAGCTATGGACAGGTAGCTTCACCCCTCCACTTT. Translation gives CASYGQVASPLHF.

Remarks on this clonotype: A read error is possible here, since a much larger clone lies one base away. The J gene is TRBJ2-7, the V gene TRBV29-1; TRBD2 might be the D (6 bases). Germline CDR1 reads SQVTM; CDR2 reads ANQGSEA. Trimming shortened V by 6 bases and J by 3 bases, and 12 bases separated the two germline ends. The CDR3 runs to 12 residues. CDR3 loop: CSVEGPGYEQYF. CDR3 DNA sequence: TGCAGCGTGGAGGGACCCGGCTACGAGCAGTACTTC.

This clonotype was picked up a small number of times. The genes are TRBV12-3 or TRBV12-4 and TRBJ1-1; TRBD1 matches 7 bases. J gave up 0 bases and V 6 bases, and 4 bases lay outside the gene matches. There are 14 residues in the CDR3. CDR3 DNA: TGTGCCAGCAGCGGACAGGCCTTGAACACTGAAGCTTTCTTT. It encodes CASSGQALNTEAFF.

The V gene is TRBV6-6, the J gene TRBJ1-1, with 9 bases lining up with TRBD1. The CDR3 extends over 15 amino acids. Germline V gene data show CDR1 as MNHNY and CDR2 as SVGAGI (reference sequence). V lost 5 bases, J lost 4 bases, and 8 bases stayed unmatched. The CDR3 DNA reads TGTGCCAGCAGTGACAGGGGGTGGGAGGGCACTGAAGCTTTCTTT. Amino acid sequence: CASSDRGWEGTEAFF.

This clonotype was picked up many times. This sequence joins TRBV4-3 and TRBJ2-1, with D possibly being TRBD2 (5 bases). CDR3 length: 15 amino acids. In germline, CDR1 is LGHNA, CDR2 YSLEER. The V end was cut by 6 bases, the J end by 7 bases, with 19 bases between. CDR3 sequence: CASSQAGLAWNEQFF. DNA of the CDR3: TGCGCCAGCAGTCAGGCAGGACTGGCCTGGAATGAGCAGTTCTTC.

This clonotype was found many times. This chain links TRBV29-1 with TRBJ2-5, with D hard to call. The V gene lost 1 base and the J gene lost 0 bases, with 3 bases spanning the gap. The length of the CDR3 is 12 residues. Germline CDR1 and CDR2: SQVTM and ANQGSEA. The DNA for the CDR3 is TGCAGCGTTGAAGCCCACCAAGAGACCCAGTACTTC. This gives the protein CSVEAHQETQYF.

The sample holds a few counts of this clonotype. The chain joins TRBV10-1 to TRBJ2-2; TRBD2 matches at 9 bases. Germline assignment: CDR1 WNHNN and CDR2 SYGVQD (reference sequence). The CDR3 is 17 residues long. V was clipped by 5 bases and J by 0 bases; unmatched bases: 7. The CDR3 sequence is CASSLSGSPSNTGELFF. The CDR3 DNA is TGCGCCAGCAGTCTTAGCGGGAGCCCTTCGAACACCGGGGAGCTGTTTTTT.